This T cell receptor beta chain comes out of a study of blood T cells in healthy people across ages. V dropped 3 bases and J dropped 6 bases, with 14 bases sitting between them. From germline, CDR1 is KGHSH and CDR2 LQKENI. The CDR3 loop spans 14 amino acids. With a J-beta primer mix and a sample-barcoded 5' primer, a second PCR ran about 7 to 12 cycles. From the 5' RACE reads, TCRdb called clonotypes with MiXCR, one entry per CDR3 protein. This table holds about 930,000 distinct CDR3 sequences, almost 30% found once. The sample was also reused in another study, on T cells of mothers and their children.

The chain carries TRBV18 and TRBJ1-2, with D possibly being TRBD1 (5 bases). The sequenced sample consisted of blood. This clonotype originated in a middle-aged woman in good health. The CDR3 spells CASSPSNPGHGYTF. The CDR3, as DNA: TGTGCCAGCTCACCTTCAAACCCAGGGCATGGCTACACCTTC.